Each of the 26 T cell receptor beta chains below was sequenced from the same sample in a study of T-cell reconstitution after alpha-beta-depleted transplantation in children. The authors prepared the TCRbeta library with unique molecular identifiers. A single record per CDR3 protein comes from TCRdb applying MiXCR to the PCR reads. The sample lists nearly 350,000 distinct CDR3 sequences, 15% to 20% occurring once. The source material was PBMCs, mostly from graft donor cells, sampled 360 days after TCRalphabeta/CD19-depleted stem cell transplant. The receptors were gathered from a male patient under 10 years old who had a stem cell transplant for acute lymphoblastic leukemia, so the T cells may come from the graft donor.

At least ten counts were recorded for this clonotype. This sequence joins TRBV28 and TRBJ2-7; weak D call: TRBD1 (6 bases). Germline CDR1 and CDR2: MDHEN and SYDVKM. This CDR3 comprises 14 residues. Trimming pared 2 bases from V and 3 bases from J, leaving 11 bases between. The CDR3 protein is CASSLLTGSYEQYF. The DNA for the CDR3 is TGTGCCAGCAGTTTACTCACAGGGAGCTACGAGCAGTACTTC.

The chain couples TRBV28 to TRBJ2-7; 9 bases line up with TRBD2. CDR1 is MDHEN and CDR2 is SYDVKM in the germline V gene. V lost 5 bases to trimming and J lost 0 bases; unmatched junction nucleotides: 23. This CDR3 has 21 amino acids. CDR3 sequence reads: CASSNSKHGTSRFPSSYEQYF. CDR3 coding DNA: TGTGCCAGCAGTAATTCCAAACACGGGACTAGCCGGTTTCCAAGCTCCTACGAGCAGTACTTC.

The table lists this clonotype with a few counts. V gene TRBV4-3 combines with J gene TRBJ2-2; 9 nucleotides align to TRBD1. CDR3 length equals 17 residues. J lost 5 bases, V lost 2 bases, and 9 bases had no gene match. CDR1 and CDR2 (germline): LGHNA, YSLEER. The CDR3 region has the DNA TGCGCCAGCAGCCAAAGGGACAGGGAGCGGAGAACCGGGGAGCTGTTTTTT. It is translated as CASSQRDRERRTGELFF.

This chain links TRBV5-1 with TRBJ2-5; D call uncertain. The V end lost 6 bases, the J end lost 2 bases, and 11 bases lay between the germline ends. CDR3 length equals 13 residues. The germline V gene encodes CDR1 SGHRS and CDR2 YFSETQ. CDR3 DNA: TGCGCCAGCAACCTGCAAGGACAAGAGACCCAGTACTTC. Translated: CASNLQGQETQYF.

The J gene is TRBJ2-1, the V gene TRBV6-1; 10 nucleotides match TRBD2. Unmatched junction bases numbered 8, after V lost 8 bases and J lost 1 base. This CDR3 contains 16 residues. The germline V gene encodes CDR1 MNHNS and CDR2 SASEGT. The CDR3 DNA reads TGTGCCAGCTCGACTCTAGCGGGAGCTTCCTACAATGAGCAGTTCTTC. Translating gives CASSTLAGASYNEQFF.

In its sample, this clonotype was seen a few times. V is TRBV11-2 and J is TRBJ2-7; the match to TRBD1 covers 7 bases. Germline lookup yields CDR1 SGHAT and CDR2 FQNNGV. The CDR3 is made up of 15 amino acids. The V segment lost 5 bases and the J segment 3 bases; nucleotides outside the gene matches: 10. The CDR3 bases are TGTGCCAGCAGCCTACTTGGGACAGTTGACTACGAGCAGTACTTC. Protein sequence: CASSLLGTVDYEQYF. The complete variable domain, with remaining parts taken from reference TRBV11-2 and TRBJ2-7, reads EAGVAQSPRYKIIEKRQSVAFWCNPISGHATLYWYQQILGQGPKLLIQFQNNGVVDDSQLPKDRFSAERLKGVDSTLKIQPAKLEDSAVYLCASSLLGTVDYEQYFGPGTRLTVT.

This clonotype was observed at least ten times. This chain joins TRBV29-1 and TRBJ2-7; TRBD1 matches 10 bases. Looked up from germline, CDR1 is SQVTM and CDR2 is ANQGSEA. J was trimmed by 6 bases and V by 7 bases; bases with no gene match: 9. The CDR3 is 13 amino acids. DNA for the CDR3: TGCAGCGGATCGGACAGGGGGGGATCCGAGCAGTACTTC. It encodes CSGSDRGGSEQYF.

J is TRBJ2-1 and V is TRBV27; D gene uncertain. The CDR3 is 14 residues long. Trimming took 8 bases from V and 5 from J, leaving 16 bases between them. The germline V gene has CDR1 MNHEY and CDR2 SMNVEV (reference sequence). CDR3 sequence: CASRLATLNNEQFF. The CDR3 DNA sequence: TGTGCCAGCCGATTAGCTACCCTTAACAATGAGCAGTTCTTC.

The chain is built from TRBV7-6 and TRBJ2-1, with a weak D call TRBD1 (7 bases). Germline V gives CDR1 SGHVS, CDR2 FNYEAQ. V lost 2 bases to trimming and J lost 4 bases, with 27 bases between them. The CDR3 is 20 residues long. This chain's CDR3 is CASSLSSYRQGARDYNEQFF. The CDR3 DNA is TGTGCCAGCAGCTTAAGTTCCTACAGACAGGGAGCGCGGGATTACAATGAGCAGTTCTTC.

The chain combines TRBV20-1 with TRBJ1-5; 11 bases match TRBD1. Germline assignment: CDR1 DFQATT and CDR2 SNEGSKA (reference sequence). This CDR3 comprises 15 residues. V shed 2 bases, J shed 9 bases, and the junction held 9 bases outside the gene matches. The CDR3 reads CSARSDRGRGGPQHF. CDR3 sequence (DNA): TGCAGTGCTAGATCGGACAGGGGGCGGGGTGGGCCCCAGCATTTT.

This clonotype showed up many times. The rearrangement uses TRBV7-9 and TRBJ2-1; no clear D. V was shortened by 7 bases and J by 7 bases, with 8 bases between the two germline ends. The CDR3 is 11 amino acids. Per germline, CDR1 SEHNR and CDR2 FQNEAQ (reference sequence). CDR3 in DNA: TGTGCCAGCAAGCTAGAAAATGAGCAGTTCTTC. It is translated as CASKLENEQFF.

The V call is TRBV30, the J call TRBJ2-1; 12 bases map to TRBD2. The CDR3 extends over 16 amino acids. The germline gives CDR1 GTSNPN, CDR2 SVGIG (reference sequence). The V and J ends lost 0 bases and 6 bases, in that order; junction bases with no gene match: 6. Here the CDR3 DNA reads TGTGCCTGGAGTGTACGACTAGCGGGAGTCGGCAATGAGCAGTTCTTC. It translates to CAWSVRLAGVGNEQFF.

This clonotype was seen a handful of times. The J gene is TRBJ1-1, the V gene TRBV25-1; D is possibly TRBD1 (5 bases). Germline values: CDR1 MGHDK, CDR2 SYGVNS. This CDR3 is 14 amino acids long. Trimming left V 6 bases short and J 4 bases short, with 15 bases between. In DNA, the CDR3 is TGTGCCAGCAGAGGTCAGGGACGGGCCACTGAAGCTTTCTTT. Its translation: CASRGQGRATEAFF.

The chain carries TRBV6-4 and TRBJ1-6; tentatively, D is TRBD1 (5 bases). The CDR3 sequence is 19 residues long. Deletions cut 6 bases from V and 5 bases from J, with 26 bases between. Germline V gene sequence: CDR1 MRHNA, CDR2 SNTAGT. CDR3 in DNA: TGTGCCAGCAGAATAAGAAGCCCGTGGACACGGAGGAATAATTCACCCCTCCACTTT. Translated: CASRIRSPWTRRNNSPLHF.

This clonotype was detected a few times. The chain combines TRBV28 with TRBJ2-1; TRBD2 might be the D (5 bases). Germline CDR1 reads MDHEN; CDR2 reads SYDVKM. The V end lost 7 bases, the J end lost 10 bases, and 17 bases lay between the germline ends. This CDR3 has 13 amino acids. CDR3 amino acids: CASKVHRGDEQFF. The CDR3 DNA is TGTGCCAGCAAAGTGCATCGGGGAGACGAGCAGTTCTTC.

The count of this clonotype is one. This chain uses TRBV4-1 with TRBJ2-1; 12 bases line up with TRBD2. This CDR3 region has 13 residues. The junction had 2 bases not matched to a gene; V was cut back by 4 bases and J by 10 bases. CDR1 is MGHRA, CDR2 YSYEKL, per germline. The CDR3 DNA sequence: TGCGCCAGCAGCCGGACTAGCGGGATCGAGCAGTTCTTC. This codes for CASSRTSGIEQFF.

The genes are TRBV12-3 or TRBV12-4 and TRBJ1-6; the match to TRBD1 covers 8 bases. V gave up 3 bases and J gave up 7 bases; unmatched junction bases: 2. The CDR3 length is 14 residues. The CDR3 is CASSFGQGNSPLHF. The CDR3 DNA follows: TGTGCCAGCAGTTTCGGACAGGGAAATTCACCCCTCCACTTT.

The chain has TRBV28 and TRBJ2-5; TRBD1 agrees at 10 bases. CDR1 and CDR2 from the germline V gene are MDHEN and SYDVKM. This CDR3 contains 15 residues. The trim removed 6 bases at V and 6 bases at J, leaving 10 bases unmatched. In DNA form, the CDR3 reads TGTGCCAGCAGGCGACGACAGGGGGCGCTTAAGACCCAGTACTTC. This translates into CASRRRQGALKTQYF. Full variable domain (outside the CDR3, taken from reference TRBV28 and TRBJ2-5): DVKVTQSSRYLVKRTGEKVFLECVQDMDHENMFWYRQDPGLGLRLIYFSYDVKMKEKGDIPEGYSVSREKKERFSLILESASTNQTSMYLCASRRRQGALKTQYFGPGTRLLVL.

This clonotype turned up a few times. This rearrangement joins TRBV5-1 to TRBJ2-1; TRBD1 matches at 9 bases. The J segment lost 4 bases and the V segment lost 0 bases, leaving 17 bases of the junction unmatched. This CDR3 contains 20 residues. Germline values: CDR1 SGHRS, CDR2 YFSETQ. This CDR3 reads CASSLATDRGHSRAYNEQFF. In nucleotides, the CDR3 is TGCGCCAGCAGCTTGGCTACGGACAGGGGTCACTCCCGCGCTTACAATGAGCAGTTCTTC. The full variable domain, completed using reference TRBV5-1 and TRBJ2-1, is KAGVTQTPRYLIKTRGQQVTLSCSPISGHRSVSWYQQTPGQGLQFLFEYFSETQRNKGNFPGRFSGRQFSNSRSEMNVSTLELGDSALYLCASSLATDRGHSRAYNEQFFGPGTRLTVL.

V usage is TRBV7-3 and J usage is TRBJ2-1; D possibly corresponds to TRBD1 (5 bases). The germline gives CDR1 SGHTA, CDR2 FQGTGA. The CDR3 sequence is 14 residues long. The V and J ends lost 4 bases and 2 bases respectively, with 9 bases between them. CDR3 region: CASSSGYPYNEQFF. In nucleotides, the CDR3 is TGTGCCAGCAGCTCAGGGTACCCCTACAATGAGCAGTTCTTC.

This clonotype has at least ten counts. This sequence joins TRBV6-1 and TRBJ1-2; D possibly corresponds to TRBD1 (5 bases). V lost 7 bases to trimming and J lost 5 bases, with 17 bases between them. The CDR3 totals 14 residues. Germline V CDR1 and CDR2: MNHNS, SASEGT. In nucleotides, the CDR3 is TGTGCCAGCAAGAGAGCTGGGGGGGAGTATGGCTACACCTTC. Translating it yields CASKRAGGEYGYTF.

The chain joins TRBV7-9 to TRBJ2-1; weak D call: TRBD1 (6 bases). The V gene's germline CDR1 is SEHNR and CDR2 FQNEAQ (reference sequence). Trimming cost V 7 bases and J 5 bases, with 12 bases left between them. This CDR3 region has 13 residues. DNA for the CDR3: TGTGCCAGCACGATACAGGGAGACAATGAGCAGTTCTTC. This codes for CASTIQGDNEQFF.

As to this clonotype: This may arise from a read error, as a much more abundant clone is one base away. DNA for the CDR3: TGTGCCACCAGCAGGACCCTAGCGGGAGGGCCCTACGAGCAGTGCTTC. Translation: CATSRTLAGGPYEQCF. The genes are TRBV15 and TRBJ2-7; 12 bases agree with TRBD2. The CDR3 totals 16 residues. Germline V gene data show CDR1 as LNHNV and CDR2 as YYDKDF (reference sequence).

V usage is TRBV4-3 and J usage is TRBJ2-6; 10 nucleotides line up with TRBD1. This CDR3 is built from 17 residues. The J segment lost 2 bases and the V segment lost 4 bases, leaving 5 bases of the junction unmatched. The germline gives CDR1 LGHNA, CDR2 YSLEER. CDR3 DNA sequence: TGCGCCAGCAGCCGGGACAGGGGTGCACCTGGGGCCAACGTCCTGACTTTC. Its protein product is CASSRDRGAPGANVLTF.

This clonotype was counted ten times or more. For the CDR3, the DNA is TGTGCCAGCAGTTTCTGGGCTAAAGAGACCCAGTACTTC. This encodes CASSFWAKETQYF. V is TRBV12-3 or TRBV12-4 and J is TRBJ2-5; the D is unclear. CDR3 length: 13 amino acids. Trimming shortened V by 3 bases and J by 3 bases, and 8 bases separated the two germline ends.

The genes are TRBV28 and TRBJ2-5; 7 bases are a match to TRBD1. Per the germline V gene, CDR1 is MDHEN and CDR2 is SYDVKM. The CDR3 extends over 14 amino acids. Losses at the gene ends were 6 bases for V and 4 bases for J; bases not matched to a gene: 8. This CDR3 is CASRVTGAGETQYF. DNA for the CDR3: TGTGCCAGCAGGGTTACAGGGGCGGGAGAGACCCAGTACTTC.